These 2 T cell receptor beta chains came from one sample sequenced in a study of blood T cell repertoires in COVID-19. The repertoire was sequenced with immunoSEQ multiplex PCR; TCRdb's copy has only in-frame clones and lacks some. The sample lists about 74,000 clones; under 95% were seen once. Sequencing was carried out using peripheral blood. The source of these receptors is a man aged 45-65 years with acute or convalescent COVID-19.

The chain links TRBV19 to TRBJ1-3; D is ambiguous. Germline V gene data show CDR1 as LNHDA and CDR2 as SQIVND (reference sequence). The CDR3 runs 15 residues. The ends were cut back, 6 bases at V and 0 bases at J, with 12 bases in the middle. DNA for the CDR3: TGTGCCAGTAGCTGGGCGCTGGACTCTGGAAACACCATATATTTT. Translation: CASSWALDSGNTIYF.

This chain links TRBV5-6 with TRBJ2-2; D gene uncertain. The V and J ends lost 4 bases and 0 bases respectively, with 10 bases between them. The CDR3 is made up of 15 amino acids. The germline CDR1 and CDR2 sequences are SGHDT and YYEEEE. CDR3 coding DNA: TGTGCCAGCAGCCCCGGTTTTCCGAACACCGGGGAGCTGTTTTTT. Residues: CASSPGFPNTGELFF.